The 31 T cell receptor beta chains below come from one sample, sequenced in a study of T cells and Merkel cell carcinoma outcomes. TCRdb's copy holds only in-frame clones and misses some; the assay was immunoSEQ multiplex PCR. The sample yields roughly 15,000 clones, just under 95% seen once. The sequenced material came from tumor tissue from Merkel cell carcinoma. The receptors shown here come from a human donor with Merkel cell carcinoma.

The rearrangement links TRBV30 to TRBJ1-1; 8 nucleotides match TRBD1. Per the germline V gene, CDR1 is GTSNPN and CDR2 is SVGIG (reference sequence). V lost 3 bases, J lost 9 bases, and 12 bases stayed unmatched. CDR3 length: 14 residues. CDR3 sequence (DNA): TGTGCCTGGAGCTTAGGACAGGGAGGTGGGAAAGCTTTCTTT. Encoded protein: CAWSLGQGGGKAFF.

The CDR3 region has the DNA TGTGCCAGCAGCCCAGTACGAGGCTACACCTTC. Its protein product is CASSPVRGYTF. J is TRBJ1-2 and V is TRBV7-3; D gene ambiguous. V was pared by 5 bases and J by 8 bases, with 9 bases between. Germline assignment: CDR1 SGHTA and CDR2 FQGTGA. This CDR3 is 11 amino acids long. Variable domain in full (rest from reference TRBV7-3 and TRBJ1-2): GAGVSQTPSNKVTEKGKYVELRCDPISGHTALYWYRQSLGQGPEFLIYFQGTGAADDSGLPNDRFFAVRPEGSVSTLKIQRTERGDSAVYLCASSPVRGYTFGSGTRLTVV.

In regard to this clone: At the DNA level, this CDR3 is encoded by other sequences in the same sample as well. The rearrangement links TRBV29-1 to TRBJ1-1; the D is unclear. This CDR3 spans 12 amino acids. V dropped 6 bases and J dropped 5 bases, with 13 bases sitting between them. CDR1 SQVTM and CDR2 ANQGSEA come from the germline V gene. This chain's CDR3 is CSVGRSNTEAFF. The CDR3 DNA follows: TGCAGCGTAGGCAGATCGAATACTGAAGCTTTCTTT.

The chain carries TRBV30 and TRBJ1-1; a weak D match, TRBD1 (5 bases). In germline, CDR1 is GTSNPN, CDR2 SVGIG (reference sequence). This CDR3 has 13 amino acids. Trimming removed 2 bases at V and 5 bases at J, with 12 bases between. The CDR3 loop reads CAWSRGFGTEAFF. The DNA of the CDR3 is TGTGCCTGGAGTCGGGGGTTTGGGACTGAAGCTTTCTTT. Full variable domain (outside the CDR3, taken from reference TRBV30 and TRBJ1-1): SQTIHQWPATLVQPVGSPLSLECTVEGTSNPNLYWYRQAAGRGLQLLFYSVGIGQISSEVPQNLSASRPQDRQFILSSKKLLLSDSGFYLCAWSRGFGTEAFFGQGTRLTVV.

Here the CDR3 reads CSVDQGIGTQYF. The CDR3, as DNA: TGCAGCGTTGACCAGGGGATAGGGACCCAGTACTTC. The gene calls are TRBV29-1 and TRBJ2-5, with a possible D match to TRBD1 (6 bases). The CDR3 covers 12 residues. Deletions cut 3 bases from V and 7 bases from J, with 12 bases between. CDR1 SQVTM and CDR2 ANQGSEA come from the germline V gene.

This clone is a singleton in its sample. Here the CDR3 reads CASSLRGAGEKLFF. The CDR3 DNA reads TGCGCCAGCAGCCTCAGGGGGGCGGGTGAAAAACTGTTTTTT. The chain recombines TRBV4-3 with TRBJ1-4; 7 bases line up with TRBD1. Germline V gives CDR1 LGHNA, CDR2 YSLEER. V shed 4 bases, J shed 7 bases, and the junction held 6 bases outside the gene matches. The CDR3 length is 14 residues.

This sequence joins TRBV6-1 and TRBJ1-1; D remains unclear. The CDR3 contains 14 residues. Trimming removed 7 bases from V and 0 bases from J, with 12 bases in between. Per germline, CDR1 MNHNS and CDR2 SASEGT. The CDR3 reads CASMLKLLNTEAFF. The DNA of the CDR3 is TGTGCCAGCATGCTCAAGCTACTGAACACTGAAGCTTTCTTT.

This clone appeared a single time. The V gene is TRBV30, the J gene TRBJ1-2; TRBD1 is a possible D gene (6 bases). The CDR3 sequence is 11 residues long. Germline CDR1 GTSNPN, CDR2 SVGIG (reference sequence). Trimming pared 4 bases from V and 9 bases from J, leaving 12 bases between. CDR3 protein: CAWMDRRSYTF. Here the CDR3 DNA reads TGTGCCTGGATGGACAGAAGGAGCTACACCTTC.

This chain uses TRBV5-5 with TRBJ2-7; TRBD2 is a possible D gene (6 bases). Trimming stripped 6 bases from V and 4 bases from J, with 8 bases between. CDR3 length equals 11 residues. The germline gives CDR1 SGHKS, CDR2 YYEKEE (reference sequence). The CDR3 DNA is TGTGCCAGCACCCGGGGGTACGAGCAGTACTTC. Encoded protein: CASTRGYEQYF.

This clone has a handful of counts. The V gene is TRBV11-2, the J gene TRBJ1-1; tentative D call: TRBD1 (5 bases). The ends were cut back, 2 bases at V and 1 base at J, with 11 bases in the middle. This CDR3 spans 15 amino acids. Germline V lookup: CDR1 SGHAT, CDR2 FQNNGV. The CDR3 sequence is CASSLKIGTNTEAFF. CDR3 bases: TGTGCCAGCAGCTTAAAGATAGGGACGAACACTGAAGCTTTCTTT.

The chain carries TRBV30 and TRBJ1-4; a possible D gene is TRBD1 (6 bases). V was trimmed by 5 bases and J by 3 bases, leaving 10 bases between them. CDR3 length: 13 amino acids. Looked up from germline, CDR1 is GTSNPN and CDR2 is SVGIG (reference sequence). This chain's CDR3 is CAWARGSNEKLFF. CDR3 DNA sequence: TGTGCCTGGGCCAGGGGATCTAATGAAAAACTGTTTTTT.

The CDR3 sequence is CASSVALMSGELFF. The CDR3 DNA sequence: TGTGCCAGCAGCGTAGCCCTGATGAGCGGGGAGCTGTTTTTT. The V gene is TRBV9, the J gene TRBJ2-2; no clear D. Trimming removed 0 bases at V and 7 bases at J, with 10 bases between. This CDR3 comprises 14 residues. The germline CDR1 and CDR2 sequences are SGDLS and YYNGEE.

This clone has a handful of counts. DNA for the CDR3: TGCGCCAGCAGCCAAGATCAAAGGAGCTTTACCGGCTATGGCTACACCTTC. This encodes CASSQDQRSFTGYGYTF. This sequence joins TRBV4-1 and TRBJ1-2, with D hard to call. The germline gives CDR1 MGHRA, CDR2 YSYEKL. The CDR3 is made up of 17 amino acids. V lost 0 bases and J lost 4, with 18 bases in between.

This chain joins TRBV5-1 and TRBJ1-1; D perhaps matches TRBD1 (5 bases). This CDR3 has 12 amino acids. Germline values: CDR1 SGHRS, CDR2 YFSETQ. V was cut by 10 bases and J by 1 base, with 11 bases left in between. Here the CDR3 reads CACWGGNTEAFF. In nucleotides, the CDR3 is TGCGCCTGCTGGGGGGGGAACACTGAAGCTTTCTTT.

The CDR3 reads CASSLGGSVTEAFF. The DNA for the CDR3 is TGTGCCAGCAGCTTGGGGGGCTCTGTCACTGAAGCTTTCTTT. The V and J genes are TRBV5-5 and TRBJ1-1, with D perhaps TRBD1 (5 bases). V was shortened by 0 bases and J by 4 bases, with 10 bases between the two germline ends. The CDR3 extends over 14 amino acids. Looked up from germline, CDR1 is SGHKS and CDR2 is YYEKEE (reference sequence).

V is TRBV12-1 and J is TRBJ2-7. TRBV12-1 is a documented pseudogene. This CDR3 has 16 residues. CDR3 loop: CASSFGASPYSNRQYF. The CDR3 bases are TGTGCCAGCAGCTTTGGGGCTAGTCCATACAGTAATAGGCAGTACTTC.

The chain recombines TRBV25-1 with TRBJ2-1, with TRBD2 matching over 8 bases. V lost 3 bases, J lost 2 bases, and 3 bases stayed unmatched. This CDR3 has 15 residues. Per the germline V gene, CDR1 is MGHDK and CDR2 is SYGVNS. The CDR3 region has the DNA TGTGCCAGCAGTGACGGGGGGGAGCCCTACAATGAGCAGTTCTTC. It yields the protein CASSDGGEPYNEQFF.

The chain has TRBV5-8 and TRBJ1-2, with D possibly matching TRBD1 (5 bases). The CDR3 totals 19 residues. Germline-derived CDR1 and CDR2 are SGHTS and YDEGEE. V lost 1 base to trimming and J lost 7 bases, with 29 bases between them. The chain's CDR3 is CASSLFLVPRHGGTIGYTF. The CDR3 region has the DNA TGTGCCAGCAGCTTGTTTTTGGTGCCTAGACACGGTGGGACTATTGGCTACACCTTC.

This rearrangement joins TRBV28 to TRBJ1-2; D gene unclear. The CDR3 is 12 amino acids. V shed 2 bases and J shed 5 bases, with 6 bases lying between them. Germline V gene lookup returns CDR1 MDHEN and CDR2 SYDVKM. For the CDR3, the DNA is TGTGCCAGCAGTTTAGAGGAGTATGGCTACACCTTC. It is translated as CASSLEEYGYTF.

The chain carries TRBV6-5 and TRBJ2-7, with D unclear. Germline V gene data show CDR1 as MNHEY and CDR2 as SVGAGI. V lost 0 bases to trimming and J lost 2 bases, with 8 bases between them. The CDR3 runs 14 residues. The CDR3 DNA reads as TGTGCCAGCAGTTACTCGAAAGGGCCCTACGAGCAGTACTTC. Protein sequence: CASSYSKGPYEQYF.

The chain uses TRBV9 and TRBJ1-4; D uncertain. The length of the CDR3 is 15 residues. Trimming removed 0 bases at V and 8 bases at J, with 14 bases between. Germline-derived CDR1 and CDR2 are SGDLS and YYNGEE. This CDR3 reads CASSVVGRVGEKLFF. CDR3 DNA: TGTGCCAGCAGCGTAGTAGGAAGGGTTGGAGAAAAACTGTTTTTT.

The CDR3 DNA reads TGTGCCAGCACAAACAGATACGGTGGCGGGGAGCTGTTTTTT. It encodes CASTNRYGGGELFF. The chain couples TRBV18 to TRBJ2-2; D unclear. Germline CDR1 reads KGHSH; CDR2 reads LQKENI. Trimming left V 8 bases short and J 7 bases short, with 17 bases between. This CDR3 has 14 residues. The whole variable domain, filled in from reference TRBV18 and TRBJ2-2, reads NAGVMQNPRHLVRRRGQEARLRCSPMKGHSHVYWYRQLPEEGLKFMVYLQKENIIDESGMPKERFSAEFPKEGPSILRIQQVVRGDSAAYFCASTNRYGGGELFFGEGSRLTVL.

CDR3 sequence reads: CASSWRGGGYTF. The CDR3 nucleotides read TGTGCCAGCAGCTGGAGGGGGGGCGGCTACACCTTC. This rearrangement joins TRBV13 to TRBJ1-2; D possibly corresponds to TRBD1 (6 bases). Trimming took 4 bases from V and 8 from J, leaving 11 bases between them. The CDR3 has 12 residues. Germline values: CDR1 PRHDT, CDR2 FYEKMQ (reference sequence).

V is TRBV29-1 and J is TRBJ2-1; D is perhaps TRBD1 or TRBD2 (5 bases each). Germline values: CDR1 SQVTM, CDR2 ANQGSEA. The V and J ends lost 1 base and 5 bases respectively, with 15 bases between them. This CDR3 is 15 amino acids long. CDR3 amino acids: CSVEVLARGNNEQFF. CDR3 in DNA: TGCAGCGTTGAAGTTTTAGCGAGGGGAAACAATGAGCAGTTCTTC.

Concerning this clone: Other DNA sequences within the sample encode an identical CDR3. V and J are TRBV11-2 and TRBJ1-2; no clear D gene. Germline-derived CDR1 and CDR2 are SGHAT and FQNNGV. The V gene lost 1 base and the J gene lost 7 bases, with 4 bases spanning the gap. This CDR3 region has 11 residues. The CDR3 protein is CASSLGGGYTF. The CDR3 bases are TGTGCCAGCAGCTTAGGTGGTGGCTACACCTTC.

The chain joins TRBV5-1 to TRBJ2-7; D is ambiguous. The V and J ends lost 1 base and 5 bases respectively, with 7 bases between them. Germline V gene sequence: CDR1 SGHRS, CDR2 YFSETQ. There are 12 residues in the CDR3. CDR3 loop: CASSLSMDEQYF. The CDR3 nucleotides read TGCGCCAGCAGCTTGTCGATGGACGAGCAGTACTTC.

This rearrangement joins TRBV19 to TRBJ1-2; no clear D. The CDR3 runs 11 residues. The V gene lost 7 bases and the J gene lost 4 bases, with 7 bases spanning the gap. Per the germline V gene, CDR1 is LNHDA and CDR2 is SQIVND (reference sequence). CDR3 sequence reads: CASTQRYGYTF. In DNA form, the CDR3 reads TGTGCCAGTACCCAGCGCTATGGCTACACCTTC.

The chain recombines TRBV7-2 with TRBJ1-2; D ambiguous. CDR3 length: 14 amino acids. The germline V gene encodes CDR1 SGHTA and CDR2 FQGNSA. V lost 5 bases to trimming and J lost 4 bases, with 14 bases between them. CDR3 sequence: CASSRDVGGYGYTF. In nucleotides, the CDR3 is TGTGCCAGCAGCCGAGACGTGGGTGGCTATGGCTACACCTTC.

The V call is TRBV20-1, the J call TRBJ2-7; the D gene is possibly TRBD1 (6 bases). The CDR3 extends over 11 amino acids. V shed 6 bases and J shed 5 bases, with 11 bases lying between them. Germline V gene sequence: CDR1 DFQATT, CDR2 SNEGSKA (reference sequence). The CDR3 DNA reads as TGCAGTGCGAAGGGGGTCAACGAGCAGTACTTC. The encoded protein is CSAKGVNEQYF.

This sequence joins TRBV30 and TRBJ2-3; a weak D match, TRBD2 (5 bases). V lost 0 bases to trimming and J lost 1 base, with 11 bases between them. CDR3 size: 15 residues. Germline CDR1 reads GTSNPN; CDR2 reads SVGIG (reference sequence). The CDR3 bases are TGTGCCTGGAGTGTCGCCGGGATACGCACAGATACGCAGTATTTT. This encodes CAWSVAGIRTDTQYF.

The chain uses TRBV7-2 and TRBJ2-7, with TRBD1 matching 8 bases. Per the germline V gene, CDR1 is SGHTA and CDR2 is FQGNSA. Trimming took 5 bases from V and 3 from J; bases not matched to a gene: 3. The CDR3 spans 13 residues. The CDR3 sequence: CASSRTGNYEQYF. For the CDR3, the DNA is TGTGCCAGCAGCCGGACAGGGAACTACGAGCAGTACTTC. Based on the CDR3 plus reference TRBV7-2 and TRBJ2-7, the full variable domain is GAGVSQSPSNKVTEKGKDVELRCDPISGHTALYWYRQSLGQGLEFLIYFQGNSAPDKSGLPSDRFSAERTGGSVSTLTIQRTQQEDSAVYLCASSRTGNYEQYFGPGTRLTVT.